A selection of T cell receptor beta chains follows, all from one sample in a study of Ad26.COV2.S vaccination and SARS-CoV-2 variants. Using immunoSEQ multiplex PCR, the repertoire was profiled, and TCRdb retains in-frame clones only, with some absent. Among about 350,000 clones listed, 88% were seen once. The specimen was peripheral blood, collected in a trial of Ad26.COV2.S vaccine versus placebo. All receptors come from a person aged 18-65 years who received the Ad26.COV2.S COVID-19 vaccine or a placebo. CDR3s include the opening cysteine and the closing phenylalanine or tryptophan. Fields, in order: D gene, V gene, J gene, clone size, CDR3 protein, CDR3 DNA. The D gene is left open where the match is weak. Clone size is stated in some rows and not others, as once, few, many or a class when expanded.

>TRBD1|TRBV4-3|TRBJ2-2|-
CASGSGTAYTGELFF
TGCGCCAGCGGATCCGGGACAGCTTACACCGGGGAGCTGTTTTTT
>TRBD2|TRBV10-3|TRBJ2-7|-
CAISGLAGDDEQYF
TGTGCCATCAGTGGACTAGCGGGAGATGACGAGCAGTACTTC
>-|TRBV6-5|TRBJ1-6|-
CAIKEAGWGSPLHF
TGTGCCATCAAAGAGGCTGGGTGGGGTTCACCCCTCCACTTT
>TRBD1|TRBV11-2|TRBJ1-1|-
CASSLGQGSMNTEAFF
TGTGCCAGCAGCTTAGGACAGGGGTCCATGAACACTGAAGCTTTCTTT
>-|TRBV30|TRBJ1-5|-
CAWSDRSRGNQPQHF
TGTGCCTGGAGTGACAGGTCTAGGGGCAATCAGCCCCAGCATTTT
>TRBD1|TRBV11-1|TRBJ2-7|-
CASSSPGTGGRYEQYF
TGTGCCAGCAGCTCCCCCGGGACAGGGGGACGTTACGAGCAGTACTTC
>-|TRBV11-3|TRBJ1-4|-
CASSLVGGEKLFF
TGTGCCAGCAGCTTAGTTGGGGGTGAAAAACTGTTTTTT
>-|TRBV7-9|TRBJ2-1|-
CASSLETVYNEQFF
TGTGCCAGCAGCTTGGAGACGGTTTACAATGAGCAGTTCTTC
>-|TRBV3-1/TRBV3-2|TRBJ2-7|few
CASSQDGGPLYEQYF
TGTGCCAGCAGCCAAGATGGGGGTCCCCTCTACGAGCAGTACTTC
>-|TRBV6-6|TRBJ1-5|few
CASSYGVDQPQHF
TGTGCCAGCAGTTACGGTGTGGATCAGCCCCAGCATTTT
>-|TRBV7-3|TRBJ2-2|-
CASSLMSPTGGELFF
TGTGCCAGCAGCTTAATGTCACCCACTGGAGGGGAGCTGTTTTTT
>-|TRBV12-3/TRBV12-4|TRBJ1-2|-
CASSLAERAGYTF
TGTGCCAGCAGTTTAGCGGAGAGAGCTGGCTACACCTTC
>-|TRBV19|TRBJ2-1|-
CASSIDLDEQFF
TGTGCCAGTAGTATAGATCTCGATGAGCAGTTCTTC
>-|TRBV5-4|TRBJ2-7|-
CASSLWGGGYEQYF
TGTGCCAGCAGCTTGTGGGGGGGCGGCTACGAGCAGTACTTC
>TRBD1|TRBV5-5|TRBJ2-7|-
CASSLRQGVNNEQYF
TGTGCCAGCAGCTTGAGACAGGGGGTCAACAACGAGCAGTACTTC
>-|TRBV12-3/TRBV12-4|TRBJ1-1|-
CASSFPLKSEAFF
TGTGCCAGCAGTTTCCCCCTAAAAAGCGAAGCTTTCTTT
>-|TRBV12-2|TRBJ2-1|-
CASRPGPGSYNEQFF
TGTGCAAGTCGCCCGGGCCCCGGGTCCTACAATGAGCAGTTCTTC
>TRBD1|TRBV9|TRBJ2-7|-
CASSPQTGGSNEQYF
TGTGCCAGCAGCCCTCAGACAGGGGGCTCAAACGAGCAGTACTTC
>-|TRBV6-2/TRBV6-3|TRBJ1-1|-
CASSWGQVNTEAFF
TGTGCCAGCAGTTGGGGCCAGGTGAACACTGAAGCTTTCTTT
>-|TRBV7-8|TRBJ2-6|-
CASSLYGGANVLTF
TGTGCCAGCAGCTTATACGGGGGGGCCAACGTCCTGACTTTC
>-|TRBV7-8|TRBJ1-4|-
CASSPTGYEKLFF
TGTGCCAGCAGCCCCACAGGGTATGAAAAACTGTTTTTT
>-|TRBV6-6|TRBJ1-1|-
CASSKGHPNTEAFF
TGTGCCAGCAGTAAGGGACACCCGAACACTGAAGCTTTCTTT
>-|TRBV25-1|TRBJ2-7|-
CASSELSSYEQYF
TGTGCCAGCAGTGAATTAAGCTCCTACGAGCAGTACTTC
>-|TRBV7-2|TRBJ1-4|-
CASSFPGRSEKLFF
TGTGCCAGCAGCTTCCCCGGGCGGTCCGAAAAACTGTTTTTT
>TRBD1|TRBV7-9|TRBJ1-4|-
CASSLVVPGQGALSEKLFF
TGTGCCAGCAGCTTAGTGGTCCCCGGACAGGGGGCGCTGAGTGAAAAACTGTTTTTT
>-|TRBV28|TRBJ1-5|-
CASSLVRSNQPQHF
TGTGCCAGCAGTTTGGTCCGAAGCAATCAGCCCCAGCATTTT
>-|TRBV28|TRBJ1-1|-
CASSFGSVTEAFF
TGTGCCAGCAGTTTCGGGTCGGTCACTGAAGCTTTCTTT
>-|TRBV6-5|TRBJ2-1|-
CASSYSKAAYNEQFF
TGTGCCAGCAGTTACTCGAAGGCGGCATACAATGAGCAGTTCTTC